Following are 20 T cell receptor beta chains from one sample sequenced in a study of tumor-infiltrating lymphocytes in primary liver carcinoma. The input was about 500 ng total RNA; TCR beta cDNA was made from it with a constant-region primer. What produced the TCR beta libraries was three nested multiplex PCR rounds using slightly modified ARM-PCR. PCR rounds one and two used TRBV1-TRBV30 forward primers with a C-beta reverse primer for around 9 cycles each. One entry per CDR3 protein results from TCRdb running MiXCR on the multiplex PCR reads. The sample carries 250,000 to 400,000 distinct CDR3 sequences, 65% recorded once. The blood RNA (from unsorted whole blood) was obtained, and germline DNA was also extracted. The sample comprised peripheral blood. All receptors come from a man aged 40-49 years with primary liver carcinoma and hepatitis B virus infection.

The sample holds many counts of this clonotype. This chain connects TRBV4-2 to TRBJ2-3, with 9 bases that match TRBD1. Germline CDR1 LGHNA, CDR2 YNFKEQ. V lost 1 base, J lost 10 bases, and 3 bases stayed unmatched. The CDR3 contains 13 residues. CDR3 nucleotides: TGTGCCAGCAGCCAAGTCACAGGGGGCTCGCAGTATTTT. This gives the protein CASSQVTGGSQYF.

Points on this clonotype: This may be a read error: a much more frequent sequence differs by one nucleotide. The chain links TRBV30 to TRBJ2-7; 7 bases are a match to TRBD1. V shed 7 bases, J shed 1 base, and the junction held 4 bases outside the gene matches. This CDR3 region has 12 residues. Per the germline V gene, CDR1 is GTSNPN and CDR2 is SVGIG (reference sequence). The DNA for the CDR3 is TGTGCCTCCCGGGGACAGTCCTACGAGCAGTACTTC. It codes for CASRGQSYEQYF.

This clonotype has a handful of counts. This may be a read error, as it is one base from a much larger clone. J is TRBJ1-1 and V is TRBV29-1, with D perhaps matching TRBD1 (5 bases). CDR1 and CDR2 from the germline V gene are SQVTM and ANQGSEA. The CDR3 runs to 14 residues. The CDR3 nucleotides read TGCAGCGCCCTGGGGGGACCGCTGAACACTGAAGTTTTCTTT. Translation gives CSALGGPLNTEVFF.

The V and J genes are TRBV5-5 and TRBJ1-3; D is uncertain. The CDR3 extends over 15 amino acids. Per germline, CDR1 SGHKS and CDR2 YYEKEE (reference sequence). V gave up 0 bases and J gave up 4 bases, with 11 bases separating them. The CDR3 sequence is CASSLEVTPGNTIYF. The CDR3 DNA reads TGTGCCAGCAGCTTGGAAGTGACACCCGGAAACACCATATATTTT.

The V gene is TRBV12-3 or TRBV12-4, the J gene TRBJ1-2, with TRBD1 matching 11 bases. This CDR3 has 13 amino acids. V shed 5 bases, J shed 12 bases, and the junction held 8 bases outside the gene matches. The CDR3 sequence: CASSPRTGGGHTF. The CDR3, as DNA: TGTGCCAGCAGTCCCCGGACAGGGGGCGGCCACACCTTC.

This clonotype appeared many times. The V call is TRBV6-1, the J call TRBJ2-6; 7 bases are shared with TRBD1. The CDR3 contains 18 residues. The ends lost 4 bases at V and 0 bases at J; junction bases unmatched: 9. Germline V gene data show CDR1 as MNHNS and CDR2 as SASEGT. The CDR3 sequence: CASSGRQGDRSGANVLTF. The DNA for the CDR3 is TGTGCCAGCAGTGGTAGACAGGGTGATCGCTCTGGGGCCAACGTCCTGACTTTC.

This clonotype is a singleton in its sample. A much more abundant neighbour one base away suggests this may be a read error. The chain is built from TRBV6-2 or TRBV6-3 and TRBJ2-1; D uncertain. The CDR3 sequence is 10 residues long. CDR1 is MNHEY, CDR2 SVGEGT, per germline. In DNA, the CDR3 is TGTGCCAGCAGTAACAATGAGCAGTCCTTC. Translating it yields CASSNNEQSF.

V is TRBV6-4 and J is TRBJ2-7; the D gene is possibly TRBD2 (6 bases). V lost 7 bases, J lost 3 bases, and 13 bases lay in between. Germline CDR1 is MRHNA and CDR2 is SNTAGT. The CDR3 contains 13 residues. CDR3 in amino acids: CASIRLGGYEQYF. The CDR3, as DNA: TGTGCCAGCATACGACTGGGGGGCTACGAGCAGTACTTC.

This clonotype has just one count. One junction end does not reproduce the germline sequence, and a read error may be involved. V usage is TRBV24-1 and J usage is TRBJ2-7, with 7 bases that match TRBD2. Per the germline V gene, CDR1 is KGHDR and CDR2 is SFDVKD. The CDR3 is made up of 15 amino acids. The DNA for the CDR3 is TGTGCCACCAGTGCCCGAAGCGGGAAGTCATACGAGAAGTACTTC. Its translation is CATSARSGKSYEKYF.

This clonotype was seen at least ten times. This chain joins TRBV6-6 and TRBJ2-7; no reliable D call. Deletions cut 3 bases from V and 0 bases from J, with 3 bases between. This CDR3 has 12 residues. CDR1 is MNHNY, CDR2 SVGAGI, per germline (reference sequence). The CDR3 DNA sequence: TGTGCCAGCAGTTATAGCTCCTACGAGCAGTACTTC. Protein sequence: CASSYSSYEQYF.

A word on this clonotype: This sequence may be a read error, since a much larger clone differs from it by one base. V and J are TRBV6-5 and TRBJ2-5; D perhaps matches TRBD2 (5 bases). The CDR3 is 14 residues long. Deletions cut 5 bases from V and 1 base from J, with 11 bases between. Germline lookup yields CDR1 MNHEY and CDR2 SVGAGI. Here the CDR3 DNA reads TGTGCCAGCAGTCAAGGAGAGGGCCAAGAGACCCAGTACTTC. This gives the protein CASSQGEGQETQYF.

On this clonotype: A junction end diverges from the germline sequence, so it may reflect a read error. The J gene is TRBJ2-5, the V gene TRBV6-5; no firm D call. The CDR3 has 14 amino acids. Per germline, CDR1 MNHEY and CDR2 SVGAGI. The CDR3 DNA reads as TGTGCCAGCAGTTACTTGAAGGGCCAAGAGACTCAGTACTTC. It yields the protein CASSYLKGQETQYF.

DNA of the CDR3: TGTGCCACTAGTGAGCAACAGGGGAACACCGGGGAGCTGTTTTTT. As protein: CATSEQQGNTGELFF. V usage is TRBV10-3 and J usage is TRBJ2-2; D possibly corresponds to TRBD1 (6 bases). Germline V lookup: CDR1 ENHRY, CDR2 SYGVKD. V was trimmed by 10 bases and J by 1 base, leaving 16 bases between them. The CDR3 is 15 amino acids.

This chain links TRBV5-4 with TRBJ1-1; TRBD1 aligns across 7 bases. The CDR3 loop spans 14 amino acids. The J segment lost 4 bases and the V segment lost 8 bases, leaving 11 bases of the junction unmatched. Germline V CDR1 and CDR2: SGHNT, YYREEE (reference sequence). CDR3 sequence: CARTYRGSRTEAFF. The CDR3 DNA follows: TGTGCCAGGACTTACAGGGGTTCGCGCACTGAAGCTTTCTTT.

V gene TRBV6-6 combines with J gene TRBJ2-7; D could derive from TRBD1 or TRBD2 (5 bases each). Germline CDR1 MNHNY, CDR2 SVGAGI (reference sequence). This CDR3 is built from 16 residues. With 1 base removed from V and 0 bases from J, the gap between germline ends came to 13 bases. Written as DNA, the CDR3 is TGTGCCAGCAGTTACTGCCACCGGGACGGCTCCTACGAGCAGTACTTC. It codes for CASSYCHRDGSYEQYF.

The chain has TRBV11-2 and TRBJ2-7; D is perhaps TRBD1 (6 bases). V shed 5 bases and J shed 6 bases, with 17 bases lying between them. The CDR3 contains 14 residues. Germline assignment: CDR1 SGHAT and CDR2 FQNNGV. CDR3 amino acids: CASSPLDSCFEQYF. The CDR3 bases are TGTGCCAGCAGCCCACTGGACAGTTGCTTCGAGCAGTACTTC.

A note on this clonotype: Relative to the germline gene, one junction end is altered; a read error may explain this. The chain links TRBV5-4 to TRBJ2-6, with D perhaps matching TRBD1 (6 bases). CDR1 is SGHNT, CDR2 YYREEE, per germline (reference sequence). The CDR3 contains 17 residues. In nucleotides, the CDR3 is TGTGCTAGCAGCTTGGGAGTTTGGACAGCTGGGGCCATCGTCCTGACTTTC. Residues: CASSLGVWTAGAIVLTF.

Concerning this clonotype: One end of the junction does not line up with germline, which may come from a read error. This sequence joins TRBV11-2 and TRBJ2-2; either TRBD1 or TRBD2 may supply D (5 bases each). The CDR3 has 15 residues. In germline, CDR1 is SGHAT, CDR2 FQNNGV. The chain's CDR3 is CASSLVRGRTGKLFF. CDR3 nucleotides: TGTGCCAGCAGCCTAGTCCGGGGACGGACCGGGAAGCTGTTTTTT. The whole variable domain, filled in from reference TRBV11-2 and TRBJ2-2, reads EAGVAQSPRYKIIEKRQSVAFWCNPISGHATLYWYQQILGQGPKLLIQFQNNGVVDDSQLPKDRFSAERLKGVDSTLKIQPAKLEDSAVYLCASSLVRGRTGKLFFGEGSRLTVL.

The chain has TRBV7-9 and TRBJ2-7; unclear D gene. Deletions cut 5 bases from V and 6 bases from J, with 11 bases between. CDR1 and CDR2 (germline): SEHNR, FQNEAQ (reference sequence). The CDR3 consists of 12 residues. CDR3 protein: CASSSPGREQYF. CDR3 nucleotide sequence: TGTGCCAGCAGCAGCCCTGGGCGCGAGCAGTACTTC.

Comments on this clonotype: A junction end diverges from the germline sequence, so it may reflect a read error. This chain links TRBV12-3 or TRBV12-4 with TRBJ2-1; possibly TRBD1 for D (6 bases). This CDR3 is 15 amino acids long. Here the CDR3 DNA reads TGTGCCATCAGTTTAGGGCAGGGGTCCTACAATGAGCAGTTCTTC. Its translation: CAISLGQGSYNEQFF.